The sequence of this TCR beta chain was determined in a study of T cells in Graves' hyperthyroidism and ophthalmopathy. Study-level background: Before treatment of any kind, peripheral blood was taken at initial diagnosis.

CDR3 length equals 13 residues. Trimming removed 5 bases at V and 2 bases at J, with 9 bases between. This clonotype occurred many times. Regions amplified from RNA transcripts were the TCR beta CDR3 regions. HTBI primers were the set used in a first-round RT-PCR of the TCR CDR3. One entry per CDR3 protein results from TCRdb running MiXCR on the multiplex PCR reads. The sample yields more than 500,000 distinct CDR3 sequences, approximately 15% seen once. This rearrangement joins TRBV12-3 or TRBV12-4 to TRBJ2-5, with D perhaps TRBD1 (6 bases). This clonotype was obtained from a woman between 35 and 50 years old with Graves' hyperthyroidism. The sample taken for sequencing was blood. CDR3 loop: CASSTTGQETQYF. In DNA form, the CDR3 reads TGTGCCAGCAGTACGACAGGTCAAGAGACCCAGTACTTC.